The 16 T cell receptor beta chains given below trace back to one sample, sequenced in a study of CD8+ T cells in alopecia areata. Treatment in this sample: oral pan-JAK inhibitor, 5-10 mg twice daily. Sequencing used cDNA as its template, made by extracting RNA and reverse transcribing it. Assay: immunoSEQ multiplex PCR; the TCRdb copy retains only in-frame clones and omits some. The data show roughly 200,000 clones, with 40% to 45% seen just once and 2% to 3% held by the top ten. Sequences were derived from CD4+ T cells sorted from blood, sampled at approximately week 36, from a patient treated with tofacitinib. Receptors were obtained from a human donor with alopecia areata.

This chain uses TRBV28 with TRBJ1-2; 9 nucleotides align to TRBD1. Trimming cost V 5 bases and J 2 bases; bases outside gene matches: 6. The CDR3 spans 15 residues. The germline V gene encodes CDR1 MDHEN and CDR2 SYDVKM. CDR3 amino acids: CASSTRTGANYGYTF. The CDR3 DNA reads as TGTGCCAGCAGTACTCGGACAGGGGCCAACTATGGCTACACCTTC.

J is TRBJ2-7 and V is TRBV4-1, with 7 bases fitting TRBD2. Germline V gene data show CDR1 as MGHRA and CDR2 as YSYEKL. V dropped 2 bases and J dropped 0; count of bases not matched to a gene: 10. This CDR3 contains 17 residues. The CDR3 DNA is TGCGCCAGCAGCCAAAAAACTAACGGCGGGAGCTCCTACGAGCAGTACTTC. Translating it yields CASSQKTNGGSSYEQYF.

This clone was counted once. This sequence joins TRBV6-5 and TRBJ1-1; D is unresolved. Trimming pared 3 bases from V and 5 bases from J, leaving 13 bases between. This CDR3 contains 14 residues. Germline V gene sequence: CDR1 MNHEY, CDR2 SVGAGI. The CDR3 here is CASSYTTRRTEAFF. The CDR3 nucleotides read TGTGCCAGCAGTTATACGACCAGACGGACTGAAGCTTTCTTT.

The CDR3 coding sequence is TGTGCCAGTAGTATCTGGGAGGGTCAGCCCCAGCATTTT. Amino acid sequence: CASSIWEGQPQHF. V gene TRBV19 combines with J gene TRBJ1-5; D gene ambiguous. Looked up from germline, CDR1 is LNHDA and CDR2 is SQIVND (reference sequence). Trimming left V 3 bases short and J 6 bases short, with 9 bases between. This CDR3 is built from 13 residues.

The chain uses TRBV15 and TRBJ1-4; D perhaps matches TRBD1 (5 bases). Germline CDR1 LNHNV, CDR2 YYDKDF (reference sequence). The CDR3 consists of 14 residues. V was pared by 2 bases and J by 8 bases, with 12 bases between. CDR3 nucleotides: TGTGCCACCAGCAGACTCGGGGGGAACGAAAAACTGTTTTTT. This sequence encodes CATSRLGGNEKLFF.

The chain recombines TRBV5-1 with TRBJ2-7; the match to TRBD1 covers 10 bases. The CDR3 has 15 amino acids. The trim removed 5 bases at V and 6 bases at J, leaving 11 bases unmatched. In germline, CDR1 is SGHRS, CDR2 YFSETQ. The CDR3 DNA sequence: TGCGCCAGCAGGGTGATGCCGGGACAGGGGTCCGAGCAGTACTTC. The encoded protein is CASRVMPGQGSEQYF.

This clone came up a few times. The chain combines TRBV4-3 with TRBJ1-5, with a tentative D call TRBD1 (6 bases). CDR3 length: 15 amino acids. CDR1 is LGHNA, CDR2 YSLEER, per germline. V was pared by 4 bases and J by 10 bases, with 20 bases between. The CDR3 spells CASSPHPGVPEPQHF. The DNA for the CDR3 is TGCGCCAGCAGCCCACACCCAGGGGTCCCGGAACCCCAGCATTTT.

The chain carries TRBV28 and TRBJ1-2; D call uncertain. Between the trimmed V and J ends, which lost 5 bases and 4 bases, there was a span of 8 bases. Germline CDR1 and CDR2: MDHEN and SYDVKM. The CDR3 is made up of 12 amino acids. This chain's CDR3 is CASSPDTYGYTF. DNA for the CDR3: TGTGCCAGCAGTCCCGACACCTATGGCTACACCTTC.

J is TRBJ2-7 and V is TRBV30, with TRBD1 matching over 7 bases. V lost 0 bases and J lost 6; bases outside the gene matches: 5. CDR3 size: 13 residues. Per the germline V gene, CDR1 is GTSNPN and CDR2 is SVGIG (reference sequence). CDR3 region: CAWSVRGPVEQYF. As DNA, the CDR3 is TGTGCCTGGAGTGTAAGGGGGCCGGTCGAGCAGTACTTC.

This chain joins TRBV7-2 and TRBJ2-1; D could derive from TRBD1 or TRBD2 (5 bases each). Trimming stripped 5 bases from V and 15 bases from J, with 17 bases between. Germline V CDR1 and CDR2: SGHTA, FQGNSA. CDR3 length: 12 amino acids. CDR3 protein: CASSGPGTVWFF. CDR3 coding DNA: TGTGCCAGCAGCGGACCCGGGACCGTTTGGTTCTTC.

The rearrangement uses TRBV2 and TRBJ2-7; TRBD2 aligns across 7 bases. CDR3 length: 16 residues. CDR1 is SNHLY and CDR2 is FYNNEI in the germline V gene. The V gene end was trimmed by 6 bases and the J gene end by 7 bases; junction bases not matched to a gene: 18. CDR3: CASRDPSGGQGGEQYF. CDR3 coding DNA: TGTGCCAGCAGAGACCCATCGGGAGGCCAAGGTGGGGAGCAGTACTTC.

This clone was counted a few times. This chain joins TRBV29-1 and TRBJ1-1; D gene uncertain. Germline CDR1 reads SQVTM; CDR2 reads ANQGSEA. V shed 5 bases and J shed 7 bases, with 8 bases lying between them. The CDR3 extends over 10 amino acids. CDR3 sequence reads: CSVYTNEAFF. DNA for the CDR3: TGCAGCGTTTACACGAATGAAGCTTTCTTT.

There are a few counts of this clone. V gene TRBV5-1 combines with J gene TRBJ2-5, with D possibly TRBD1 on 6 matching bases. CDR1 is SGHRS, CDR2 YFSETQ, per germline. The CDR3 runs 14 residues. Deletions cut 5 bases from V and 2 bases from J, with 13 bases between. CDR3 DNA: TGCGCCAGCAGTCGGAACAGGGTTCAAGAGACCCAGTACTTC. This encodes CASSRNRVQETQYF. The full variable domain, its missing parts supplied by reference TRBV5-1 and TRBJ2-5, is KAGVTQTPRYLIKTRGQQVTLSCSPISGHRSVSWYQQTPGQGLQFLFEYFSETQRNKGNFPGRFSGRQFSNSRSEMNVSTLELGDSALYLCASSRNRVQETQYFGPGTRLLVL.

V is TRBV27 and J is TRBJ2-7, with D perhaps assigned TRBD1 or TRBD2 (5 bases each). Germline CDR1 is MNHEY and CDR2 is SMNVEV (reference sequence). Trimming cost V 2 bases and J 5 bases, with 22 bases left between them. CDR3 length: 17 residues. The CDR3 region has the DNA TGTGCCAGCAGTTTACCTTCACACCGGGACCCGGGGAACGAGCAGTACTTC. This gives the protein CASSLPSHRDPGNEQYF.

The V call is TRBV6-5, the J call TRBJ2-2; 8 bases agree with TRBD2. With V trimmed by 6 bases and J by 2 bases, 5 bases remained unmatched. CDR1 and CDR2 from the germline V gene are MNHEY and SVGAGI. The CDR3 is 15 residues long. For the CDR3, the DNA is TGTGCCAGCAGCCTCGGGAGGGATAACACCGGGGAGCTGTTTTTT. Translating it yields CASSLGRDNTGELFF.

A few counts support this clone. The rearrangement uses TRBV7-2 and TRBJ2-1, with 10 bases identical to TRBD2. Germline CDR1 is SGHTA and CDR2 is FQGNSA. The junction had 3 bases not matched to a gene; V was cut back by 1 base and J by 6 bases. The CDR3 consists of 15 residues. The CDR3 coding sequence is TGTGCCAGCAGCTTAGTAGCTAGCGGGAGCAATGAGCAGTTCTTC. It encodes CASSLVASGSNEQFF.